This T cell receptor beta chain originates from a study of PD-1 blockade in classical Hodgkin lymphoma. Regarding the study as a whole: Exclusion applied to patients who initiated nivolumab less than 1 year following ASCT. Baseline diversity was lower in partial responders and progressors than complete responders.

TCRdb's table, derived via immunoSEQ multiplex PCR, lists solely in-frame clones and lacks some. Counted here are tens of thousands of clones, about 93% occurring once; the ten biggest clones make up around 8.5%. Each and every patient relapsed after autologous stem cell transplantation, and patients got differing brentuximab vedotin exposure. Note on this clone: The target antigen is unknown.

J lost 4 bases, V lost 0 bases, and 4 bases had no gene match. CDR1 is MGHRA and CDR2 is YSYEKL in the germline V gene. The CDR3 loop spans 16 amino acids. The chain carries TRBV4-1 and TRBJ2-7, with TRBD1 matching over 12 bases. Sequenced material: peripheral blood mononuclear cells (PBMCs), taken at baseline. This receptor was obtained from a human donor with classical Hodgkin lymphoma. CDR3 sequence: CASSQEGGQGAYEQYF. The CDR3 nucleotides read TGCGCCAGCAGCCAAGAGGGGGGACAGGGGGCGTACGAGCAGTACTTC.